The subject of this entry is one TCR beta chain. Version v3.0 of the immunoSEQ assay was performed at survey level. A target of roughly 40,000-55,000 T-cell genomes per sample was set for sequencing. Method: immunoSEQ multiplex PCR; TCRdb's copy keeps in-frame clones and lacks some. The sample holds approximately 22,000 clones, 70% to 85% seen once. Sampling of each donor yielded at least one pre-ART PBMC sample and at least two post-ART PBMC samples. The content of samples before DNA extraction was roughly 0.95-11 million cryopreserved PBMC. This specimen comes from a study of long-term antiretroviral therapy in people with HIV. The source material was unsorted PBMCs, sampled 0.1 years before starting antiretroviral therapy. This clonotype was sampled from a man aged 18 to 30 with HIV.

In DNA, the CDR3 is TGTGCCATCAAGATCGAAGTCCCAGCGATCGACACCGGGGAGCTGTTTTTT. This encodes CAIKIEVPAIDTGELFF. This chain links TRBV10-3 with TRBJ2-2, with D hard to call. The CDR3 loop spans 17 amino acids. CDR1 is ENHRY and CDR2 is SYGVKD in the germline V gene. V lost 7 bases and J 3 bases, leaving 21 bases between the germline ends.